The clone carrying this T cell receptor beta chain was detected only once. Its specificity is unknown. This entry belongs to a study of siplizumab effects on memory and regulatory T cells. This CDR3 contains 13 residues. From germline, CDR1 is SGHDT and CDR2 YYEEEE. V gave up 8 bases and J gave up 2 bases, with 13 bases separating them. Study-level findings and limits: A minor fraction of alloreactive clones, and no more, mapped to unstimulated subsets.

Roughly 99,000 TCR templates underwent assay in each sample. The assay was immunoSEQ multiplex PCR, and TCRdb's table has in-frame clones only and misses some. Of 95,000 to 100,000 clones in the sample, about nine tenths are singletons; the top ten hold 12%. The source is a human donor in good health. The genes are TRBV5-6 and TRBJ2-5, with a possible D match to TRBD1 (5 bases). The sequenced sample was non-Treg CD4+ T cells sorted from blood. CDR3 sequence (DNA): TGTGCCAGTCTCAGGGCAGAGCAAGAGACCCAGTACTTC. It encodes CASLRAEQETQYF.